This TCR beta chain was recovered during a study of blood T cell repertoires in COVID-19. At the level of the study: Specimens from acute and convalescent COVID-19 originated in the United States, Italy and Spain. PBMCs, B-cell-depleted T cells, or T cells provided the cDNA or gDNA that made up the material.

The V gene lost 1 base and the J gene lost 0 bases, with 9 bases spanning the gap. Germline V gene sequence: CDR1 LGHDT, CDR2 YNNKEL (reference sequence). This CDR3 spans 15 amino acids. Per the original data handling: By means of reference gene primer amplification, nucleated cell counts were estimated. Here immunoSEQ multiplex PCR was the method, and the copy in TCRdb shows in-frame clones only, minus some. For V, J and clone size, that table is used; D and trimming come from the DNA. The table has around 170,000 clones, less than 90% seen once. This sequence was found in a man between 60 and 75 years old with acute or convalescent COVID-19. This rearrangement joins TRBV3-1 (or the pseudogene TRBV3-2) to TRBJ1-1; no definite D call. The specimen was peripheral blood. In nucleotides, the CDR3 is TGTGCCAGCAGCCAAGGGTCCGGGGTGAACACTGAAGCTTTCTTT. Translated: CASSQGSGVNTEAFF.